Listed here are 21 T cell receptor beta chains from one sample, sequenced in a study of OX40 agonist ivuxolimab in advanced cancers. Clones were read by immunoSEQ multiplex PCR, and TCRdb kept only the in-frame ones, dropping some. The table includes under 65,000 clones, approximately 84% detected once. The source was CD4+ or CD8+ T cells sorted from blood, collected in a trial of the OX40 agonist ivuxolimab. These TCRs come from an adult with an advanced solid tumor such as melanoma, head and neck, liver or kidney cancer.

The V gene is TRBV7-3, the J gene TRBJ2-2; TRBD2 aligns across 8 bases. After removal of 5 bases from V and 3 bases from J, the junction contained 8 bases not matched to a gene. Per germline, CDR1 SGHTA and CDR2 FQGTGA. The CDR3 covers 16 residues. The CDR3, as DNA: TGTGCCAGCAGCCCCAGACGGGGGGGAGACACCGGGGAGCTGTTTTTT. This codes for CASSPRRGGDTGELFF.

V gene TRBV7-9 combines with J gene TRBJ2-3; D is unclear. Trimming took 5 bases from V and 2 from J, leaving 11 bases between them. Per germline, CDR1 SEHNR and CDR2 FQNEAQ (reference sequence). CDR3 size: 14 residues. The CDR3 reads CASSVRVDTDTQYF. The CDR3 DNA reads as TGTGCCAGCAGCGTTAGGGTGGACACAGATACGCAGTATTTT.

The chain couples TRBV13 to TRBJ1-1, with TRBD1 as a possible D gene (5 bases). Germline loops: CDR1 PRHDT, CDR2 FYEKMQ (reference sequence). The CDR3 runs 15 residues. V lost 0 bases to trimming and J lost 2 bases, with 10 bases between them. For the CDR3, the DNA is TGTGCCAGCAGCTTAGGGCGACAGTTAAACACTGAAGCTTTCTTT. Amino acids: CASSLGRQLNTEAFF.

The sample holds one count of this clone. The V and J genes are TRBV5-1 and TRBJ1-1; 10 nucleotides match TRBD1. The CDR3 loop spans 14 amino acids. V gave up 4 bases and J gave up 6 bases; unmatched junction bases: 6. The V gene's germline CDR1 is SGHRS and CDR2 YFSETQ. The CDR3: CASSRGTGVPEAFF. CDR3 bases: TGCGCCAGCAGCCGTGGGACAGGGGTCCCTGAAGCTTTCTTT.

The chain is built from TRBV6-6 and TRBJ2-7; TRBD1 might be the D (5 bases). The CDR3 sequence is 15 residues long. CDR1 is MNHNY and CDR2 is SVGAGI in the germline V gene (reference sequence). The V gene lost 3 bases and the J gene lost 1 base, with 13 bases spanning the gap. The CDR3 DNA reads TGTGCCAGCAGTTATTCCCCCCAGGGTTCCTACGAGCAGTACTTC. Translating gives CASSYSPQGSYEQYF.

CDR3 sequence: CASSRGSNQPQHF. Here the CDR3 DNA reads TGTGCCAGCTCCCGAGGGAGCAATCAGCCCCAGCATTTT. This chain links TRBV18 with TRBJ1-5; D call uncertain. Germline V gene sequence: CDR1 KGHSH, CDR2 LQKENI. CDR3 length: 13 residues. Trimming took off 6 bases at V and 1 base at J, with 7 bases between the two ends.

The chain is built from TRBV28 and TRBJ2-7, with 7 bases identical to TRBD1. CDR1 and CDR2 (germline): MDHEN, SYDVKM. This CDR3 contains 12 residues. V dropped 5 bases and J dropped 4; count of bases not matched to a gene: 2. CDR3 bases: TGTGCCAGCAGTGGACAGGTTTACGAGCAGTACTTC. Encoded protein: CASSGQVYEQYF. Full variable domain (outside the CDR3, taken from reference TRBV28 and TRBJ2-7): DVKVTQSSRYLVKRTGEKVFLECVQDMDHENMFWYRQDPGLGLRLIYFSYDVKMKEKGDIPEGYSVSREKKERFSLILESASTNQTSMYLCASSGQVYEQYFGPGTRLTVT.

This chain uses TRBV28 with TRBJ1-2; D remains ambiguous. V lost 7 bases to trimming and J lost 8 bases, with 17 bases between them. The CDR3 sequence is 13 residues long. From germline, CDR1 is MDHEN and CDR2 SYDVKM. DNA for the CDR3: TGTGCCAGCACCCAAACAGACCCCGGAGGCTACACCTTC. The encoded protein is CASTQTDPGGYTF.

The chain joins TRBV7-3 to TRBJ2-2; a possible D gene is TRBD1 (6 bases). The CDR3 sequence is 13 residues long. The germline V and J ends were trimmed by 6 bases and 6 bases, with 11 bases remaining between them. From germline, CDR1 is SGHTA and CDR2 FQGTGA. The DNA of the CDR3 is TGTGCCAGCAGAAGGGACACCGCCGGGGAGCTGTTTTTT. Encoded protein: CASRRDTAGELFF. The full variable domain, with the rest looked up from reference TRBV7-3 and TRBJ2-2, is GAGVSQTPSNKVTEKGKYVELRCDPISGHTALYWYRQSLGQGPEFLIYFQGTGAADDSGLPNDRFFAVRPEGSVSTLKIQRTERGDSAVYLCASRRDTAGELFFGEGSRLTVL.

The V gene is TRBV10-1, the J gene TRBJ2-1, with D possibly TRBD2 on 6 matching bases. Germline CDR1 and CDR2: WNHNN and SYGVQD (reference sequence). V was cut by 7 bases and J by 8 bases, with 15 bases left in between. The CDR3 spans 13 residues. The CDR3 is CASTLALGDEQFF. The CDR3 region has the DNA TGCGCCAGCACTCTAGCGCTTGGAGATGAGCAGTTCTTC.

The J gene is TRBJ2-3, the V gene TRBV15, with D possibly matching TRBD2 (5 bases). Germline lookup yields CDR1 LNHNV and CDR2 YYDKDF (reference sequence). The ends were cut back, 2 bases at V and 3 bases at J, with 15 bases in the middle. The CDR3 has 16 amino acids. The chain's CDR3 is CATSRRLGSGTDTQYF. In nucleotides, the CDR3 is TGTGCCACCAGCAGACGTCTGGGTTCGGGAACAGATACGCAGTATTTT. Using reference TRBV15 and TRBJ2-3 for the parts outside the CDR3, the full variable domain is DAMVIQNPRYQVTQFGKPVTLSCSQTLNHNVMYWYQQKSSQAPKLLFHYYDKDFNNEADTPDNFQSRRPNTSFCFLDIRSPGLGDTAMYLCATSRRLGSGTDTQYFGPGTRLTVL.

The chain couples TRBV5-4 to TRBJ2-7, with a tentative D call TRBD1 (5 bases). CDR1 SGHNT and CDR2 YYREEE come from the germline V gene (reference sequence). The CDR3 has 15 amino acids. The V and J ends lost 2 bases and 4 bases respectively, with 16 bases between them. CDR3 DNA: TGTGCCAGCAGCTTCGATTCAGGGAAAATTTACGAGCAGTACTTC. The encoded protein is CASSFDSGKIYEQYF.

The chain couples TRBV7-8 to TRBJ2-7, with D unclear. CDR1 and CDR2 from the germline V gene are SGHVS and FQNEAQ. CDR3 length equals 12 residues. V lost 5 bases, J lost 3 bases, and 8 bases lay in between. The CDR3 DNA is TGTGCCAGCAGCCCCATTGGCTACGAGCAGTACTTC. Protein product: CASSPIGYEQYF.

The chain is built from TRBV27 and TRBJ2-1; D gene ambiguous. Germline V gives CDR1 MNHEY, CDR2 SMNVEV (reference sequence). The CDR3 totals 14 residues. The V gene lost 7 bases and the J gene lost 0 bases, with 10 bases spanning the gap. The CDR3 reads CASKVTRSYNEQFF. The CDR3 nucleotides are TGTGCCAGCAAGGTAACTCGCTCCTACAATGAGCAGTTCTTC.

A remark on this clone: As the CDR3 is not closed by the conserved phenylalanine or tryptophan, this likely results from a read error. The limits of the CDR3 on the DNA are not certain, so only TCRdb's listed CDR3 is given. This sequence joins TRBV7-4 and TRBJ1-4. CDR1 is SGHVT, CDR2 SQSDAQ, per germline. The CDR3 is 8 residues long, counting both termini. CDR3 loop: CASSLKRA.

The DNA of the CDR3 is TGTGCCAGCAGTTTACGGGGATCCAGGACCTCCACCGGGGAGCTGTTTTTT. Protein sequence: CASSLRGSRTSTGELFF. The chain joins TRBV27 to TRBJ2-2, with a weak D call TRBD2 (5 bases). Trimming cost V 2 bases and J 4 bases, with 17 bases left between them. CDR3 length equals 17 residues. Germline V gene lookup returns CDR1 MNHEY and CDR2 SMNVEV (reference sequence).

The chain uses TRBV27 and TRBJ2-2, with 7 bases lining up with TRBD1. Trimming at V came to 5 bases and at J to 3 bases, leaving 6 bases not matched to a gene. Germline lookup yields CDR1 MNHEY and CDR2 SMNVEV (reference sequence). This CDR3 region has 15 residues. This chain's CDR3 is CASSPWTGDTGELFF. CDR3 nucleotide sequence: TGTGCCAGCAGTCCCTGGACAGGTGACACCGGGGAGCTGTTTTTT.

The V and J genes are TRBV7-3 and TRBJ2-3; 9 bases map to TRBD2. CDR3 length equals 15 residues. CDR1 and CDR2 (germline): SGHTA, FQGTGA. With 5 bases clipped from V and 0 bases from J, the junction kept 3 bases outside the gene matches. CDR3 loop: CASSVTSGSTDTQYF. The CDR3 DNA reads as TGTGCCAGCAGCGTCACTAGCGGGAGCACAGATACGCAGTATTTT.

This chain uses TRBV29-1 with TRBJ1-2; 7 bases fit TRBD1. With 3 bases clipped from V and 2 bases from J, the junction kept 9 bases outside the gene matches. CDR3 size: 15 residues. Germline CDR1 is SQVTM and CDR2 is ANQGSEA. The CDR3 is CSVEARDRRNYGYTF. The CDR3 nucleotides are TGCAGCGTTGAGGCCCGGGACAGACGGAACTATGGCTACACCTTC.

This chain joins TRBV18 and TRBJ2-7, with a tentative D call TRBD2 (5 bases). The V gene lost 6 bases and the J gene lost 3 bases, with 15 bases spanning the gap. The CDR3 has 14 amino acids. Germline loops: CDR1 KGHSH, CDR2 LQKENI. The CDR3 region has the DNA TGTGCCAGCTCTTTCGCCCGTACTAGCTACGAGCAGTACTTC. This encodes CASSFARTSYEQYF. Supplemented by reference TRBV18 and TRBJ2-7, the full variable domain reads NAGVMQNPRHLVRRRGQEARLRCSPMKGHSHVYWYRQLPEEGLKFMVYLQKENIIDESGMPKERFSAEFPKEGPSILRIQQVVRGDSAAYFCASSFARTSYEQYFGPGTRLTVT.

The CDR3 nucleotides read TGTGCCAGCAGCGTAGCTCTGGACTATGGCTACACCTTC. Its protein is CASSVALDYGYTF. The rearrangement links TRBV9 to TRBJ1-2; unclear D gene. Between the trimmed V and J ends, which lost 0 bases and 3 bases, there was a span of 6 bases. The CDR3 totals 13 residues. Germline lookup yields CDR1 SGDLS and CDR2 YYNGEE.